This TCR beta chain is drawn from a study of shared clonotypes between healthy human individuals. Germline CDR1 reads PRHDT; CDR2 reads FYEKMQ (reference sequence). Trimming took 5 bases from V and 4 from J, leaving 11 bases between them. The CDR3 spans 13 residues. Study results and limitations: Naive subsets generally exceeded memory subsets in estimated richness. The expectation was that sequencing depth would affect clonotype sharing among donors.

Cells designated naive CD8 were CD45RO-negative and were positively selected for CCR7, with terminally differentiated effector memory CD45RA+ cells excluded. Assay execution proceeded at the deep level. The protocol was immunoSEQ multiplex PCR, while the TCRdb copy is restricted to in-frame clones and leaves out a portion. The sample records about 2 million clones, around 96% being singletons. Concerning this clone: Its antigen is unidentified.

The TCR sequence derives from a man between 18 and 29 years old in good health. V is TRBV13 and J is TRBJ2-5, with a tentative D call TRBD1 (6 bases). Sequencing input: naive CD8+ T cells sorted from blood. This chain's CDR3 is CASSRGQRETQYF. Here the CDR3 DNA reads TGTGCCAGCAGCCGAGGACAGAGAGAGACCCAGTACTTC.